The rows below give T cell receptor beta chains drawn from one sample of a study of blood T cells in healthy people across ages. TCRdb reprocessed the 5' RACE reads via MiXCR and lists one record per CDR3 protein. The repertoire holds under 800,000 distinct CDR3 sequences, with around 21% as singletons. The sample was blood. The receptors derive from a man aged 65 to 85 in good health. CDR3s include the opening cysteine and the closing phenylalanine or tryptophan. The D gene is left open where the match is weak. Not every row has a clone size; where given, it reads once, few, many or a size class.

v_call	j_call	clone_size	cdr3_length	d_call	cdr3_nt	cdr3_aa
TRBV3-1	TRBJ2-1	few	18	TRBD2	TGTGCCAGCAGCCAAGAGGGGATCCGGACTAGCGGATACAATGAGCAGTTCTTC	CASSQEGIRTSGYNEQFF
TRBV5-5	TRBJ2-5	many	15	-	TGTGCCAGCAGCTCAACCCCGGGGGCGCTGAAGACCCAGTACTTC	CASSSTPGALKTQYF
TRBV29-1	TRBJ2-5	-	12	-	TGCAGCGTTGTTGTTCAGTTAGAGACCCAGTACTTC	CSVVVQLETQYF
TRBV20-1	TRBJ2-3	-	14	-	TGCAGTGCTAGATCGCCAGGGAGTAGCGATACGCAGTATTTT	CSARSPGSSDTQYF
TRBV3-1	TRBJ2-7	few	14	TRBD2	TGTGCCAGCAGCCAGACTAGCGTTTCCAACGAGCAGTACTTC	CASSQTSVSNEQYF
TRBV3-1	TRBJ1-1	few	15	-	TGTGCCAGCAGCCAAGCGGGAGCTAGGGACACTGAAGCTTTCTTT	CASSQAGARDTEAFF
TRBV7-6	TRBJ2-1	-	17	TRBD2	TGTGCCAGCAGCCCCCCATGGACTAGCGGGAGGCCCAATGAGCAGTTCTTC	CASSPPWTSGRPNEQFF
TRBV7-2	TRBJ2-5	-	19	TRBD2	TGTGCCAGCAGCACCACCCCCGGGACTAGCTATCGTCCTCAAGAGACCCAGTACTTC	CASSTTPGTSYRPQETQYF
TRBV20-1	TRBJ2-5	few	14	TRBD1	TGCAGTGCTAGTCGACAGGGGGCGGGGGAGACCCAGTACTTC	CSASRQGAGETQYF
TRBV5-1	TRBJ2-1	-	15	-	TGCGCCAGCAGCTTGGAGGACCCATCCTACAATGAGCAGTTCTTC	CASSLEDPSYNEQFF
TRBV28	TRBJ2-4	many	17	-	TGTGCCAGCAGTATCACGGGACTTAGTGTGGGGAAAAACATTCAGTACTTC	CASSITGLSVGKNIQYF
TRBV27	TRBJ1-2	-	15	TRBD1	TGTGCCAGCAGGAGTCAGGGGGCGCGGGGCTATGGCTACACCTTC	CASRSQGARGYGYTF
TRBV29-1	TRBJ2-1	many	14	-	TGCAGCGTTGAATACGGGAGAACCCACAATGAGCAGTTCTTC	CSVEYGRTHNEQFF
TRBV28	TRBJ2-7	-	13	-	TGTGCCAGCCGGGCCCATAGCTCCTACGAGCAGTACTTC	CASRAHSSYEQYF
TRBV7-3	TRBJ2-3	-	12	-	TGTGCCAGCACCGGGGTCGCAGATACGCAGTATTTT	CASTGVADTQYF
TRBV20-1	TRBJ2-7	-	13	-	TGCAGTGCTAGAGGAAGGCAGAAATACGAGCAGTACTTC	CSARGRQKYEQYF
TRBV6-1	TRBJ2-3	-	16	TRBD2	TGTGCCAGCAGTCAGGGACTAGCGGGACCCACAGATACGCAGTATTTT	CASSQGLAGPTDTQYF
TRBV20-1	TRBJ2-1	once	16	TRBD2	TGCAGTGCTAGAGATAGCACTAGCGGGAGTTACAATGAGCAGTTCTTC	CSARDSTSGSYNEQFF
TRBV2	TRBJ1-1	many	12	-	TGTGCCAGCAGGCCCGGGGCCACTGAAGCTTTCTTT	CASRPGATEAFF
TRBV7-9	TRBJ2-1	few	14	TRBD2	TGTGCCAGCAGCCGGACTAGCGGAAACAATGAGCAGTTCTTC	CASSRTSGNNEQFF
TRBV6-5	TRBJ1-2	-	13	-	TGTGCCAGCAGACCCCGGGGGGCGGATGGCTACACCTTC	CASRPRGADGYTF
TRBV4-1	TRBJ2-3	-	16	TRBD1	TGCGCCAGCAGCCAAGAGGCAGGGGGAAGCACAGATACGCAGTATTTT	CASSQEAGGSTDTQYF
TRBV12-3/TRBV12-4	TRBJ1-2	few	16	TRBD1	TGTGCCAGCAGTTTGGAAGGGGGCGGATCCTCCTATGGCTACACCTTC	CASSLEGGGSSYGYTF
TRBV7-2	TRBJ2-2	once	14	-	TGTGCCAGCAGCTTAGCAGTAACCACCGGGGAGCTGTTTTTT	CASSLAVTTGELFF
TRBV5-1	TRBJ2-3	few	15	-	TGCGCCAGCAGCTCACAGGGACTATTCACAGATACGCAGTATTTT	CASSSQGLFTDTQYF
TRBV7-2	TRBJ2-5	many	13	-	TGTGCCAGCAGCAACCTCTCTGGGGAGACCCAGTACTTC	CASSNLSGETQYF
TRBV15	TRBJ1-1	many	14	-	TGTGCCACCAGCAGGGACCGGGGTAACACTGAAGCTTTCTTT	CATSRDRGNTEAFF
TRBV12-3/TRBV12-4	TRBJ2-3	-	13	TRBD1	TGTGCCAGCACGACAGGGCACCAGAATACGCAGTATTTT	CASTTGHQNTQYF
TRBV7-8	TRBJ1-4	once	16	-	TGTGCCAGCAGCCCAGGAGGGGCCGCGGAGCATGAAAAACTGTTTTTT	CASSPGGAAEHEKLFF
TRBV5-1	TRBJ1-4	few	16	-	TGCGCCAGCAGCTCAGGCAGCCTCACGGGTAATGAAAAACTGTTTTTT	CASSSGSLTGNEKLFF
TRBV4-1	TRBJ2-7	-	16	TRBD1	TGCGCCAGCAGCCAAGAGGACAGGGGGACATCCTACGAGCAGTACTTC	CASSQEDRGTSYEQYF
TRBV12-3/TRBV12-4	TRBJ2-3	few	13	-	TGTGCCAGCAGTTATGGTGGCACAGATACGCAGTATTTT	CASSYGGTDTQYF
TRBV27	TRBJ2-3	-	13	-	TGTGCCAGCAGTTTCCGCATGGGGGATACGCAGTATTTT	CASSFRMGDTQYF
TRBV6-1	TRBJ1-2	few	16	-	TGTGCCAGCAGTGACCCCGGGACTCCAGGCAACTATGGCTACACCTTC	CASSDPGTPGNYGYTF
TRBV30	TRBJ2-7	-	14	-	TGTGCCTGGAGACCCGGGACCGCTATCTACGAGCAGTACTTC	CAWRPGTAIYEQYF
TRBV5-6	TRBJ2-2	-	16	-	TGTGCCAGCAGCTGGACCGGGGCAGCGAACACCGGGGAGCTGTTTTTT	CASSWTGAANTGELFF
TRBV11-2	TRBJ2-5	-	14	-	TGTGCCAGCAGCTTAGATGGTCACCAAGAGACCCAGTACTTC	CASSLDGHQETQYF
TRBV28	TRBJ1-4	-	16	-	TGTGCCAGCAGTTCCCGGGACACCTCGGGGGATGAAAAACTGTTTTTT	CASSSRDTSGDEKLFF
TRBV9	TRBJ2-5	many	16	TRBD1	TGTGCCAGCAGCCCGCCGACAGGGTGGGAGCAAGAGACCCAGTACTTC	CASSPPTGWEQETQYF